The clone carrying this T cell receptor beta chain was recorded at least ten times. Its antigen is not identified. The CDR3 extends over 17 amino acids. V lost 7 bases to trimming and J lost 9 bases; unmatched junction nucleotides: 20. CDR1 and CDR2 (germline): SGHVS, FQNEAQ. The data are from a study of regulatory T cells in long-lasting Graves disease. Time point denoted: persistent/refractory GD, antithyroid drugs over 5 years with positive TRAb. Scientists built the TCR library using RNA that was extracted from PBMCs. Both iRepertoire HTBI primers and Arm-PCR of CDR3 regions were used to build the TCR beta libraries. TCRdb re-called the multiplex PCR reads with MiXCR, one entry per CDR3 protein. The data contain over 350,000 distinct CDR3 sequences, less than 25% of them singletons. Whole-study results and caveats: Few sampled subjects may have lowered accuracy.

The input for sequencing was peripheral blood mononuclear cells (PBMCs), taken when the disease was refractory, from a patient treated with antithyroid drugs. The rearrangement links TRBV7-8 to TRBJ2-1; 8 bases map to TRBD2. This TCR derives from a female donor with Graves disease. CDR3 loop: CASTPKPSGSGIGEQFF. CDR3 nucleotides: TGTGCCAGCACTCCGAAGCCCAGCGGGAGTGGTATAGGTGAGCAGTTCTTC. Supplemented by reference TRBV7-8 and TRBJ2-1, the full variable domain reads GAGVSQSPRYKVAKRGQDVALRCDPISGHVSLFWYQQALGQGPEFLTYFQNEAQLDKSGLPSDRFFAERPEGSVSTLKIQRTQQEDSAVYLCASTPKPSGSGIGEQFFGPGTRLTVL.